Following are 25 T cell receptor beta chains from one sample sequenced in a study of shared clonotypes between healthy human individuals. Profiled with immunoSEQ multiplex PCR; TCRdb holds only in-frame clones, not every one. This table holds 100,000 to 120,000 clones, approximately 70% found once. Sequencing used memory CD8+ T cells sorted from blood. As for subset: CD45RO+ cells pooled with CCR7-negative TemRA cells. Receptors originate from a woman aged 25 to 39 in good health.

This sequence joins TRBV27 and TRBJ1-2, with TRBD1 identical over 8 bases. Trimming cost V 3 bases and J 7 bases; bases outside gene matches: 13. This CDR3 comprises 16 residues. Germline V gene data show CDR1 as MNHEY and CDR2 as SMNVEV (reference sequence). CDR3 region: CASSFNRVRGPSGYTF. CDR3 DNA: TGTGCCAGCAGTTTCAATCGCGTCAGGGGGCCTTCTGGCTACACCTTC.

By sample fraction, this clone is medium-sized. V is TRBV11-3 and J is TRBJ2-1; 10 bases agree with TRBD1. The CDR3 consists of 15 residues. Germline V CDR1 and CDR2: SGHNT, YENEEA. V lost 5 bases and J lost 8; bases outside the gene matches: 9. As DNA, the CDR3 is TGTGCCAGCAGCCTCGGGACAGGGGACATCGATGAGCAGTTCTTC. It encodes CASSLGTGDIDEQFF.

The chain recombines TRBV15 with TRBJ2-3, with no clear D. CDR3 length equals 15 residues. Germline CDR1 reads LNHNV; CDR2 reads YYDKDF (reference sequence). Trimming shortened V by 5 bases and J by 0 bases, and 12 bases separated the two germline ends. This chain's CDR3 is CATSRYLGSTDTQYF. In DNA, the CDR3 is TGTGCCACCAGCCGCTACCTCGGGAGCACAGATACGCAGTATTTT.

In DNA, the CDR3 is TGTGCCAGCAGCCCCGTTGGGGGCGACCGCCAAGAGACCCAGTACTTC. It yields the protein CASSPVGGDRQETQYF. The genes are TRBV11-1 and TRBJ2-5; D might be TRBD1 (6 bases). The CDR3 length is 16 residues. With 5 bases removed from V and 1 base from J, the gap between germline ends came to 17 bases. The germline gives CDR1 SGHAT, CDR2 FQDESV (reference sequence).

V gene TRBV7-9 combines with J gene TRBJ2-5; 8 bases align to TRBD2. The CDR3 sequence is 14 residues long. Germline values: CDR1 SEHNR, CDR2 FQNEAQ (reference sequence). Unmatched junction bases numbered 9, after V lost 7 bases and J lost 5 bases. CDR3 DNA sequence: TGTGCCAGCACCACGCGCGGCGGGAGGGAGACCCAGTACTTC. This translates into CASTTRGGRETQYF.

The CDR3 is CAWNQGKNQPQHF. The DNA of the CDR3 is TGTGCCTGGAACCAGGGGAAAAATCAGCCCCAGCATTTT. The V call is TRBV30, the J call TRBJ1-5; D might be TRBD1 (6 bases). Trimming left V 4 bases short and J 4 bases short, with 11 bases between. The CDR3 length is 13 residues. Germline V gene sequence: CDR1 GTSNPN, CDR2 SVGIG (reference sequence).

The V and J genes are TRBV11-2 and TRBJ2-5; no firm D call. Trimming cost V 3 bases and J 5 bases, with 16 bases left between them. Per germline, CDR1 SGHAT and CDR2 FQNNGV. The CDR3 runs 15 residues. CDR3 residues: CASSFLGPFLETQYF. DNA of the CDR3: TGTGCCAGCAGCTTTCTGGGTCCATTTTTGGAGACCCAGTACTTC.

The rearrangement joins TRBV11-1 to TRBJ2-5, with unresolved D. The J call may be incorrect, as the DNA end agrees better with TRBJ2-7. This CDR3 has 14 amino acids. Germline V gene lookup returns CDR1 SGHAT and CDR2 FQDESV (reference sequence). The CDR3 DNA reads TGTGCCAGCCGCCCCAGATCCGGAAACTACGAGCAGTACTTC. The encoded protein is CASRPRSGNYEQYF.

The sample holds one count of this clone. V usage is TRBV19 and J usage is TRBJ2-6, with D perhaps matching TRBD2 (5 bases). This CDR3 is 17 amino acids long. With 4 bases removed from V and 3 bases from J, the gap between germline ends came to 16 bases. Germline values: CDR1 LNHDA, CDR2 SQIVND (reference sequence). CDR3 in amino acids: CASSTFFSGYGANVLTF. DNA of the CDR3: TGTGCCAGTAGTACCTTCTTTTCGGGGTATGGGGCCAACGTCCTGACTTTC.

The V call is TRBV10-2, the J call TRBJ1-1; 10 nucleotides line up with TRBD1. CDR1 and CDR2 from the germline V gene are WSHSY and SAAADI. After removal of 5 bases from V and 4 bases from J, the junction contained 7 bases not matched to a gene. The CDR3 extends over 15 amino acids. The CDR3 loop reads CASSKTGGGFTEAFF. DNA of the CDR3: TGCGCCAGCAGTAAGACAGGGGGCGGTTTCACTGAAGCTTTCTTT.

The chain carries TRBV6-5 and TRBJ2-5; TRBD2 matches 11 bases. The CDR3 spans 14 residues. Germline V lookup: CDR1 MNHEY, CDR2 SVGAGI. The V segment lost 6 bases and the J segment 3 bases; nucleotides outside the gene matches: 3. The CDR3 region is CASSQTSGEETQYF. The DNA for the CDR3 is TGTGCCAGCAGCCAGACTAGCGGGGAAGAGACCCAGTACTTC.

Many counts were recorded for this clone. This chain connects TRBV6-4 to TRBJ1-1, with D tentatively TRBD1 (5 bases). The CDR3 runs to 15 residues. V lost 7 bases, J lost 1 base, and 16 bases lay in between. Germline CDR1 and CDR2: MRHNA and SNTAGT. CDR3 bases: TGTGCCAGCACGCCGGGACCGGAGCCGAACACTGAAGCTTTCTTT. It is translated as CASTPGPEPNTEAFF.

Points on this clone: Other nucleotide sequences in the sample specify the same CDR3. The gene calls are TRBV30 and TRBJ1-4; D gene unclear. CDR1 is GTSNPN, CDR2 SVGIG, per germline (reference sequence). With 0 bases removed from V and 5 bases from J, the gap between germline ends came to 4 bases. CDR3 length equals 12 residues. The CDR3, as DNA: TGTGCCTGGAGTGTCACGAATGAAAAACTGTTTTTT. Protein sequence: CAWSVTNEKLFF.

The rearrangement uses TRBV5-1 and TRBJ2-7; TRBD1 might be the D (5 bases). This CDR3 region has 14 residues. Trimming cost V 4 bases and J 0 bases, with 11 bases left between them. The germline V gene has CDR1 SGHRS and CDR2 YFSETQ. Here the CDR3 reads CASSLRQGSYEQYF. The CDR3 nucleotides are TGCGCCAGCAGCCTAAGGCAGGGCTCCTACGAGCAGTACTTC.

The chain joins TRBV28 to TRBJ2-5, with TRBD1 matching over 7 bases. This CDR3 contains 14 residues. V trimming: 6 bases; J trimming: 1 base; junction bases outside the gene matches: 5. Germline-derived CDR1 and CDR2 are MDHEN and SYDVKM. CDR3 residues: CASRQGRSQETQYF. The CDR3 DNA reads as TGTGCCAGCAGACAGGGGCGGTCCCAAGAGACCCAGTACTTC.

This clone came up a few times. The J gene is TRBJ2-7, the V gene TRBV7-9, with D unresolved. Trimming cost V 5 bases and J 1 base, with 6 bases left between them. Germline CDR1 is SEHNR and CDR2 is FQNEAQ (reference sequence). The CDR3 runs to 12 residues. CDR3 DNA sequence: TGTGCCAGCAGCCCGAATTCCTACGAGCAGTACTTC. Protein product: CASSPNSYEQYF.

The chain employs TRBV4-1 and TRBJ2-5; the D gene is possibly TRBD1 (5 bases). The assigned J gene may be wrong: the sequence end matches TRBJ2-7 better. Per the germline V gene, CDR1 is MGHRA and CDR2 is YSYEKL. The CDR3 loop spans 15 amino acids. CDR3 protein: CASSQRFQGLYEQYF. CDR3 bases: TGCGCCAGCAGCCAAAGGTTTCAGGGCCTCTACGAGCAGTACTTC.

This rearrangement joins TRBV27 to TRBJ2-7; D unclear. The length of the CDR3 is 18 residues. Germline V gives CDR1 MNHEY, CDR2 SMNVEV (reference sequence). V lost 4 bases to trimming and J lost 7 bases, with 29 bases between them. The CDR3 loop reads CASSSMTGPASLLGEQYF. CDR3 bases: TGTGCCAGCAGTTCGATGACTGGTCCCGCGTCGTTATTGGGGGAGCAGTACTTC.

The count of this clone is one. The chain is built from TRBV27 and TRBJ2-1; D remains ambiguous. The CDR3 has 13 amino acids. Trimming took off 3 bases at V and 10 bases at J, with 13 bases between the two ends. The germline V gene has CDR1 MNHEY and CDR2 SMNVEV (reference sequence). This chain's CDR3 is CASSFFAPWEQFF. CDR3 sequence (DNA): TGTGCCAGCAGTTTTTTCGCCCCCTGGGAGCAGTTCTTC.

This clone appeared a single time. This sequence joins TRBV5-1 and TRBJ1-2; D call uncertain. The V and J ends lost 0 bases and 4 bases respectively, with 10 bases between them. This CDR3 has 14 amino acids. Per germline, CDR1 SGHRS and CDR2 YFSETQ. The CDR3 protein is CASSLDQTGYGYTF. CDR3 coding DNA: TGCGCCAGCAGCTTGGACCAAACGGGCTATGGCTACACCTTC.

In its sample, this clone was seen many times. The CDR3: CASSEGATDTQYF. In DNA, the CDR3 is TGTGCCAGCAGTGAAGGAGCCACAGATACGCAGTATTTT. The chain employs TRBV6-4 and TRBJ2-3; D is ambiguous. In germline, CDR1 is MRHNA, CDR2 SNTAGT. The V end lost 3 bases, the J end lost 2 bases, and 6 bases lay between the germline ends. The CDR3 is made up of 13 amino acids.

This clone was counted at least ten times. The chain uses TRBV28 and TRBJ2-1, with TRBD1 matching over 9 bases. Germline lookup yields CDR1 MDHEN and CDR2 SYDVKM. The V segment lost 8 bases and the J segment 9 bases; nucleotides outside the gene matches: 14. This CDR3 is 15 amino acids long. The CDR3 spells CASDRRDRDTSEQFF. The CDR3 DNA reads as TGTGCCAGCGACCGACGGGACAGGGATACGAGTGAGCAGTTCTTC. The variable domain in full, with the rest retrieved from reference TRBV28 and TRBJ2-1, is DVKVTQSSRYLVKRTGEKVFLECVQDMDHENMFWYRQDPGLGLRLIYFSYDVKMKEKGDIPEGYSVSREKKERFSLILESASTNQTSMYLCASDRRDRDTSEQFFGPGTRLTVL.

The chain is built from TRBV19 and TRBJ1-4, with D possibly matching TRBD1 (5 bases). V lost 3 bases and J lost 8, with 16 bases in between. CDR1 and CDR2 (germline): LNHDA, SQIVND (reference sequence). This CDR3 contains 15 residues. The DNA for the CDR3 is TGTGCCAGTAGTATGGGCTCCAGGGACCGGGAAAAACTGTTTTTT. This sequence encodes CASSMGSRDREKLFF.

This chain uses TRBV5-1 with TRBJ2-2, with TRBD2 matching 9 bases. The CDR3 spans 17 residues. The V and J ends lost 3 bases and 4 bases, in that order; junction bases with no gene match: 10. The germline gives CDR1 SGHRS, CDR2 YFSETQ. The chain's CDR3 is CASSSTSGAAGTGELFF. The CDR3 DNA reads TGCGCCAGCAGCTCGACTAGCGGTGCGGCGGGCACCGGGGAGCTGTTTTTT. The variable domain in full, with the rest retrieved from reference TRBV5-1 and TRBJ2-2, is KAGVTQTPRYLIKTRGQQVTLSCSPISGHRSVSWYQQTPGQGLQFLFEYFSETQRNKGNFPGRFSGRQFSNSRSEMNVSTLELGDSALYLCASSSTSGAAGTGELFFGEGSRLTVL.

This chain connects TRBV5-6 to TRBJ2-3; 12 bases align to TRBD1. V shed 5 bases and J 5 bases; nucleotides not matched to a gene: 6. The CDR3 contains 15 residues. In germline, CDR1 is SGHDT, CDR2 YYEEEE. CDR3 in DNA: TGTGCCAGCAGGGGACAGGGGGCGATCGGAGATACGCAGTATTTT. Translated, it gives CASRGQGAIGDTQYF.